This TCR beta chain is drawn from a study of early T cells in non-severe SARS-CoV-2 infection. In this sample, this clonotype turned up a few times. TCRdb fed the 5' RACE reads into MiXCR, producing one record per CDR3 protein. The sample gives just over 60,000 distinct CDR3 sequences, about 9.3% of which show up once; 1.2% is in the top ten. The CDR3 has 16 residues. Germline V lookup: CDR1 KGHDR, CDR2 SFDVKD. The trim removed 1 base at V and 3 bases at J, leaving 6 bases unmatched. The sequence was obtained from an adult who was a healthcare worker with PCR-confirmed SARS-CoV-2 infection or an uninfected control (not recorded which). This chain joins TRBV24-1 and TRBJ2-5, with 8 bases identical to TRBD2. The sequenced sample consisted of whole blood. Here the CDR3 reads CATSDFRRGGKETQYF. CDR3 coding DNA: TGTGCCACCAGTGATTTTCGCCGGGGGGGGAAAGAGACCCAGTACTTC.